The clone carrying this T cell receptor beta chain was seen at least ten times. Antigen: not known. CDR3 length: 13 residues. With V trimmed by 5 bases and J by 16 bases, 14 bases remained unmatched. The V gene's germline CDR1 is MDHEN and CDR2 SYDVKM. Each CDR3 protein gets one entry after TCRdb re-called the reads with MiXCR. The table includes about 360,000 distinct CDR3 sequences, about 35% detected once. These data are taken from a study of T cell repertoires in cytomegalovirus infection. Study information: Selected CMV epitopes included recently identified HLA-C-restricted ones as well as well-studied HLA-B-restricted ones. Broader study findings: Cumulative public TCR beta family frequency identified carriers of CMV plus the relevant HLA.

The source is a human donor in good health (CMV status not recorded). Some clones in this sample may be carry-over from other donors' samples. The starting material was cultured PBMCs, obtained from culture after CMV antigen stimulation. The chain couples TRBV28 to TRBJ2-1, with 7 nucleotides matching TRBD2. CDR3 protein: CASSLTPRGDAFF. CDR3 nucleotide sequence: TGTGCCAGCAGTCTCACCCCCCGGGGGGACGCCTTCTTC.